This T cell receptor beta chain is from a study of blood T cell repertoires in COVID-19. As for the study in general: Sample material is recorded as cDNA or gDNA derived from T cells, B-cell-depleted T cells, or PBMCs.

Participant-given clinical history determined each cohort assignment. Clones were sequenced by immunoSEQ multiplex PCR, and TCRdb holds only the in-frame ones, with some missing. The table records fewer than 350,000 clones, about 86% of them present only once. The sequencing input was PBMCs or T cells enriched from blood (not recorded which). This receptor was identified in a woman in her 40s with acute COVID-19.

The CDR3: CASSGNPGHRNTEAFF. Here the CDR3 DNA reads TGTGCCAGCAGCGGGAATCCGGGACATAGGAACACTGAAGCTTTCTTT. The genes are TRBV2 and TRBJ1-1, with D possibly TRBD1 on 6 matching bases. V was clipped by 6 bases and J by 1 base, with 18 bases between them. CDR1 SNHLY and CDR2 FYNNEI come from the germline V gene. This CDR3 comprises 16 residues.